This TCR beta chain was captured in a study of blood T cell repertoires in COVID-19. Generated by immunoSEQ multiplex PCR, the TCRdb table keeps only in-frame clones and is missing some. This table has 150,000 or so clones, approximately 84% appearing once. The CDR3 has 16 residues. The clonotype comes from a woman aged 35 to 49 with acute COVID-19. Source material: PBMCs or T cells enriched from blood (not recorded which). The chain employs TRBV21-1 and TRBJ2-7; TRBD1 is the table's D call and was not checked against the DNA. TRBV21-1 is described as a pseudogene. The CDR3 spells CASILLETRISYEQYF. CDR3 coding DNA: TGTGCCAGCATCCTCCTCGAGACAAGGATCTCCTACGAGCAGTACTTC.